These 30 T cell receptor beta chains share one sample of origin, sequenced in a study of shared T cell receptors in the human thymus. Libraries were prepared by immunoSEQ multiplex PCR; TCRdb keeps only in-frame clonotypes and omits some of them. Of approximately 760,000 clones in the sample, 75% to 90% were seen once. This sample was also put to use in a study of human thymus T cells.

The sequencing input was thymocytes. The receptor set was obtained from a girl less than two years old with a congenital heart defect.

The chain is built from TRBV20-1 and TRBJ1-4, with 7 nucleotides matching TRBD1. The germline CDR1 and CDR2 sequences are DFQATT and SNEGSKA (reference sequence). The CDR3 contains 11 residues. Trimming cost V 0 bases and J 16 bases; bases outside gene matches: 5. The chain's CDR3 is CSARETGHQFF. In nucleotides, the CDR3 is TGCAGTGCTAGAGAGACAGGGCATCAGTTTTTT.

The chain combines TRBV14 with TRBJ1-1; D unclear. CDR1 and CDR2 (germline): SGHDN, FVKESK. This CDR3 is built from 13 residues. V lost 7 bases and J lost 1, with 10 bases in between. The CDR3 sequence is CASISLSNTEAFF. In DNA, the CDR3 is TGTGCCAGCATCTCCTTATCGAACACTGAAGCTTTCTTT.

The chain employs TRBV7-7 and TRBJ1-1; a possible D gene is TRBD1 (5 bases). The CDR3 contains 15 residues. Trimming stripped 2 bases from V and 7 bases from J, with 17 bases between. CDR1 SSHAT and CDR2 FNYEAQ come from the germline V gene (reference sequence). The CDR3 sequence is CASSLLGQGPSEAFF. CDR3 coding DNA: TGTGCCAGCAGCTTACTGGGGCAAGGCCCCAGTGAAGCTTTCTTT.

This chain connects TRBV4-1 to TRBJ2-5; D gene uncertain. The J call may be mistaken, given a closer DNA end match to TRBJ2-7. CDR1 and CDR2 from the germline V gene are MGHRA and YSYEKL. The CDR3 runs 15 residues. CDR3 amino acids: CASSQDRLTPYEQYF. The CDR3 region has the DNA TGCGCCAGCAGCCAAGATCGACTCACCCCCTACGAGCAGTACTTC.

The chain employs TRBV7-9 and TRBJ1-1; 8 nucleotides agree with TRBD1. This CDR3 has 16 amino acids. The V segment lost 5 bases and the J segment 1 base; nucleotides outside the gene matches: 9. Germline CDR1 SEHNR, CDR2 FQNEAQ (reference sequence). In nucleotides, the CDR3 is TGTGCCAGCAGCCTAAACCGTACAGGGGGGAACACTGAAGCTTTCTTT. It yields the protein CASSLNRTGGNTEAFF.

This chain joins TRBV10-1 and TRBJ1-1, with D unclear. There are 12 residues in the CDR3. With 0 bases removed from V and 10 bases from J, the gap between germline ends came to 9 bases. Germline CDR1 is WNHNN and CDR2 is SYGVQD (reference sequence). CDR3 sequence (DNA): TGCGCCAGCAGTGAGTCAGGCGGTGGAGCTTTCTTT. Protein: CASSESGGGAFF.

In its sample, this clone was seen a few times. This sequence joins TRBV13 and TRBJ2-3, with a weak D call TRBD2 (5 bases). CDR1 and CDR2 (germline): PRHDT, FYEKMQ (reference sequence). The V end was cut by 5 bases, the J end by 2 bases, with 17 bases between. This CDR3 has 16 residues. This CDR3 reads CASSGAAPFDTDTQYF. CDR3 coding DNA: TGTGCCAGCAGCGGAGCGGCCCCCTTTGACACAGATACGCAGTATTTT.

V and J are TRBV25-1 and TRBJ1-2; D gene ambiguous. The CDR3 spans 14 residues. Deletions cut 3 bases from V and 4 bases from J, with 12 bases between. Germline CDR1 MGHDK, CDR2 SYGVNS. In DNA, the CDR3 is TGTGCCAGCAGTGAGGGCGACCCAACCTATGGCTACACCTTC. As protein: CASSEGDPTYGYTF.

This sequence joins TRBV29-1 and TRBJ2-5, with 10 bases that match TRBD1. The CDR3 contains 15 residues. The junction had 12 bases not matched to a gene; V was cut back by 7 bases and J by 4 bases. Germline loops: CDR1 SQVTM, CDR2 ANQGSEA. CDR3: CSAFRGTGVGETQYF. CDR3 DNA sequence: TGCAGCGCCTTCAGGGGGACAGGGGTTGGAGAGACCCAGTACTTC.

CDR3 loop: CASSQRGTSGVLEQFF. The CDR3 nucleotides read TGTGCCAGCAGCCAACGCGGGACTAGCGGAGTTCTGGAGCAGTTCTTC. The V call is TRBV11-3, the J call TRBJ2-1, with 11 bases lining up with TRBD2. There are 16 residues in the CDR3. Germline V gives CDR1 SGHNT, CDR2 YENEEA. V was clipped by 5 bases and J by 10 bases; unmatched bases: 13.

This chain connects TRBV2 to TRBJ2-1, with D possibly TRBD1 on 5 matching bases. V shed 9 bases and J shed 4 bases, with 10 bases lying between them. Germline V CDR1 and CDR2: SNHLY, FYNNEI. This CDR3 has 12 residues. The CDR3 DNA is TGTGCCAGGAGAGACAGTTACAATGAGCAGTTCTTC. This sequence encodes CARRDSYNEQFF.

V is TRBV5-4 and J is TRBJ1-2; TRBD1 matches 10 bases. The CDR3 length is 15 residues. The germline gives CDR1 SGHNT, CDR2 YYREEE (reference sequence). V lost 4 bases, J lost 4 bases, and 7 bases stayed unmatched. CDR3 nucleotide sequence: TGTGCCAGCAGCCACTACCGGGACAGGGGCTATGGCTACACCTTC. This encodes CASSHYRDRGYGYTF.

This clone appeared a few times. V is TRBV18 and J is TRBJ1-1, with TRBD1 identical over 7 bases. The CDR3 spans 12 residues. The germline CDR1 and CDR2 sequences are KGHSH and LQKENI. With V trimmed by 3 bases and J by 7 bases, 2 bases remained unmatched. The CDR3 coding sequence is TGTGCCAGCTCACCCCGGGACAGTGAAGCTTTCTTT. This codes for CASSPRDSEAFF.

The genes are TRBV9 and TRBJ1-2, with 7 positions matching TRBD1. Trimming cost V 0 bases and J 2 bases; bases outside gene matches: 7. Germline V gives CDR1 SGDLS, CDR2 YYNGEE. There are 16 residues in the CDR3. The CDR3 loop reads CASSVADRDRNYGYTF. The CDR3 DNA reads TGTGCCAGCAGCGTAGCCGACAGGGATAGGAACTATGGCTACACCTTC.

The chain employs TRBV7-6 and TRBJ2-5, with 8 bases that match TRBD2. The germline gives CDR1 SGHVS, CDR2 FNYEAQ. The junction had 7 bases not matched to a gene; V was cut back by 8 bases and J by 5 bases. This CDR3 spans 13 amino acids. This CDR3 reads CASRRGARETQYF. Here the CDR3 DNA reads TGTGCCAGCCGGCGGGGGGCCAGGGAGACCCAGTACTTC.

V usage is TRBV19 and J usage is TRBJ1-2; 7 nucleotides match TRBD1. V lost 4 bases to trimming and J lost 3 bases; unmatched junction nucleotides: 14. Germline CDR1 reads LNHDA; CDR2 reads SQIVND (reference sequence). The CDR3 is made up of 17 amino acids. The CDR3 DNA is TGTGCCAGTAGTACCCCGGGGACAGAAAAAGAGGACTATGGCTACACCTTC. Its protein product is CASSTPGTEKEDYGYTF.

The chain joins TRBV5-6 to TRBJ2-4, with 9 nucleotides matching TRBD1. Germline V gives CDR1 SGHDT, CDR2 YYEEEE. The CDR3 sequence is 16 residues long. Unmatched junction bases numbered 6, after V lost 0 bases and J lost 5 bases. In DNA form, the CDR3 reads TGTGCCAGCAGCTTGGGCCTGTGGACAGGGGAAAACATTCAGTACTTC. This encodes CASSLGLWTGENIQYF. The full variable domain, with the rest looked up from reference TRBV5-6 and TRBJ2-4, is DAGVTQSPTHLIKTRGQQVTLRCSPKSGHDTVSWYQQALGQGPQFIFQYYEEEERQRGNFPDRFSGHQFPNYSSELNVNALLLGDSALYLCASSLGLWTGENIQYFGAGTRLSVL.

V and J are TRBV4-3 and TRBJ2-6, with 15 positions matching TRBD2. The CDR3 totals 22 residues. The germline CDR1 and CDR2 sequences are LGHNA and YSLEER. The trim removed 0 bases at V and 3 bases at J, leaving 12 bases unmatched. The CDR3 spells CASSQDLRTSGGASYGANVLTF. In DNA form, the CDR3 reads TGCGCCAGCAGCCAAGATCTACGGACTAGCGGGGGGGCGTCATATGGGGCCAACGTCCTGACTTTC.

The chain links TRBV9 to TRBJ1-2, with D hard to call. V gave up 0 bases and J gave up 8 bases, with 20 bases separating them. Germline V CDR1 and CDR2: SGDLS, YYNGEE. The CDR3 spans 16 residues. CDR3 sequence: CASSVDHGRFWGGYTF. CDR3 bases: TGTGCCAGCAGCGTAGATCACGGGAGGTTTTGGGGAGGCTACACCTTC.

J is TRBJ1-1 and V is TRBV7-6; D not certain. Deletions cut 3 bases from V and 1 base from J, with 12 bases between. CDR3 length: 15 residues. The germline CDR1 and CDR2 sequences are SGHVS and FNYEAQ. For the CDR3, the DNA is TGTGCCAGCAGCTTTAGTGAGAGCGAGAACACTGAAGCTTTCTTT. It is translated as CASSFSESENTEAFF.

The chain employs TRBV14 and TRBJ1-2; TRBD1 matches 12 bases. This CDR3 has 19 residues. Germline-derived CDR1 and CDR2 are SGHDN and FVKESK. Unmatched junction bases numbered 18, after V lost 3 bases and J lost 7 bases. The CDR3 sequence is CASSQWALGTGGAPLGYTF. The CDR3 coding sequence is TGTGCCAGCAGCCAGTGGGCCCTCGGGACAGGGGGCGCCCCGCTTGGCTACACCTTC.

This chain's CDR3 is CATQDRSNQPQHF. The CDR3 DNA reads TGTGCCACCCAGGACAGAAGCAATCAGCCCCAGCATTTT. This chain uses TRBV6-5 with TRBJ1-5, with D perhaps TRBD1 (6 bases). V was shortened by 10 bases and J by 1 base, with 11 bases between the two germline ends. Germline V lookup: CDR1 MNHEY, CDR2 SVGAGI. The CDR3 runs to 13 residues.

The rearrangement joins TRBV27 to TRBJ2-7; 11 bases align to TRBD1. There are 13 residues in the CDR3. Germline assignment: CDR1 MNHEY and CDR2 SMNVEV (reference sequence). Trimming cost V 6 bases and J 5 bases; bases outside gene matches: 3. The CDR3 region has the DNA TGTGCCAGCAGCCCGGGACAGGGGGACGAGCAGTACTTC. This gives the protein CASSPGQGDEQYF.

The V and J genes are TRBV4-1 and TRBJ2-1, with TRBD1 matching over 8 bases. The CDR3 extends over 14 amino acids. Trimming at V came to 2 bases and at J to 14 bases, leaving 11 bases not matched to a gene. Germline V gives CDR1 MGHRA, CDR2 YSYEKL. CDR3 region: CASSQPGQDPSEFF. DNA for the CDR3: TGCGCCAGCAGCCAACCGGGACAGGACCCTTCGGAGTTCTTC.

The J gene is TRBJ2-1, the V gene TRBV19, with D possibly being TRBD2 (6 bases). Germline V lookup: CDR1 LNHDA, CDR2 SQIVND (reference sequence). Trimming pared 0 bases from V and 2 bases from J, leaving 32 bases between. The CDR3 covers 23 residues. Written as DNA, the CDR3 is TGTGCCAGTAGTATAGATGGGGTTGGGTCTTGCCAGGGCGGGACTTTCACCTACAATGAGCAGTTCTTC. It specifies CASSIDGVGSCQGGTFTYNEQFF. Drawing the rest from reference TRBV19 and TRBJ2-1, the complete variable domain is DGGITQSPKYLFRKEGQNVTLSCEQNLNHDAMYWYRQDPGQGLRLIYYSQIVNDFQKGDIAEGYSVSREKKESFPLTVTSAQKNPTAFYLCASSIDGVGSCQGGTFTYNEQFFGPGTRLTVL.

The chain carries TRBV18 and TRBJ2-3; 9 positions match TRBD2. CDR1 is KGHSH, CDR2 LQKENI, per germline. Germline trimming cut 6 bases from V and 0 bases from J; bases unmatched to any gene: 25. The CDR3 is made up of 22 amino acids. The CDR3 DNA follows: TGTGCCAGCTCGGCGGCGCGGCATAGCGGGCTGAGACTAGCGGATAGCACAGATACGCAGTATTTT. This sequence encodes CASSAARHSGLRLADSTDTQYF.

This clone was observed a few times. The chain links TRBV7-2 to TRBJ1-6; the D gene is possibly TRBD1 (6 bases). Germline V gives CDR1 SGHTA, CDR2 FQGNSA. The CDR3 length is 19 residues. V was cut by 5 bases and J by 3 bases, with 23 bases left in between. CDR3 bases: TGTGCCAGCAGCCCAAGGACAGCCGACGTCCCTGACTATAATTCACCCCTCCACTTT. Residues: CASSPRTADVPDYNSPLHF. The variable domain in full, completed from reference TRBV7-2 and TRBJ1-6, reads GAGVSQSPSNKVTEKGKDVELRCDPISGHTALYWYRQSLGQGLEFLIYFQGNSAPDKSGLPSDRFSAERTGGSVSTLTIQRTQQEDSAVYLCASSPRTADVPDYNSPLHFGNGTRLTVT.

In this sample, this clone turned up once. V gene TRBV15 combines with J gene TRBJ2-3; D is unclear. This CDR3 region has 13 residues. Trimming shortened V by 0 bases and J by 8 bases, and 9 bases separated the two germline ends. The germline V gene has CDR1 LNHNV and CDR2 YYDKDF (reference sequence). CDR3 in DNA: TGTGCCACCAGCAGAGAGCGCAAGCGTACGCAGTATTTT. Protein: CATSRERKRTQYF.

CDR3 in amino acids: CASSLVGNEGDEQFF. CDR3 nucleotide sequence: TGTGCCAGCAGCTTGGTTGGGAATGAGGGTGATGAGCAGTTCTTC. This chain joins TRBV5-8 and TRBJ2-1, with D tentatively TRBD2 (5 bases). Germline CDR1 reads SGHTS; CDR2 reads YDEGEE. The CDR3 has 15 residues. The V and J ends lost 0 bases and 8 bases respectively, with 15 bases between them.

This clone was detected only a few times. CDR3 sequence (DNA): TGTGCCATCAAAAGACAGAACTCTGGAAACACCATATATTTT. Residues: CAIKRQNSGNTIYF. The chain couples TRBV10-3 to TRBJ1-3; a possible D gene is TRBD1 (5 bases). CDR1 is ENHRY, CDR2 SYGVKD, per germline. The CDR3 runs to 14 residues. With 7 bases removed from V and 0 bases from J, the gap between germline ends came to 10 bases.